The T cell receptor (beta chain) described here comes from a study of blood T cell repertoires in COVID-19. The overall study: Sites in the United States, Italy and Spain provided acute and convalescent COVID-19 samples.

Authors' data handling: By means of reference gene primer amplification, nucleated cell counts were estimated. Assay: immunoSEQ multiplex PCR; the TCRdb copy retains only in-frame clones and omits some. V, J and clone size are taken as reported in that table, and D and trimming were inferred from the DNA itself. This table has 140,000 or so clones, around 84% appearing once. Enrolled during active infection, Seattle patients were then followed longitudinally. The CDR3 totals 15 residues. V lost 2 bases to trimming and J lost 8 bases, with 19 bases between them. CDR1 is SGHDT and CDR2 is YYEEEE in the germline V gene.

The chain couples TRBV5-6 to TRBJ1-2; D is perhaps TRBD1 (6 bases). The sequence derives from a young man with COVID-19, enrolled during active disease. The sequencing sample was made of peripheral blood. In DNA, the CDR3 is TGTGCCAGCAGCTTTGTGGGGGCCGGCGAGACGGGCTACACCTTC. As protein: CASSFVGAGETGYTF.